The next 5 T cell receptor beta chains were all read from a single sample in a study of ipilimumab plus nivolumab after autologous stem cell transplantation. The assay was immunoSEQ multiplex PCR, and TCRdb's table has in-frame clones only and misses some. Here the sample spans several thousand clones, approximately 76% being singletons. The sequencing used PBMCs, collected in a trial of ipilimumab plus nivolumab as post-transplant consolidation. These receptors all stem from a male donor with multiple myeloma.

This chain links TRBV5-1 with TRBJ1-1, with TRBD1 matching over 8 bases. Germline assignment: CDR1 SGHRS and CDR2 YFSETQ. This CDR3 has 14 residues. The V and J ends lost 1 base and 5 bases, in that order; junction bases with no gene match: 4. The CDR3 sequence: CASSLSGGLTEAFF. The DNA for the CDR3 is TGCGCCAGCAGCTTGTCAGGGGGCTTAACTGAAGCTTTCTTT.

This clone showed up just once. The chain couples TRBV2 to TRBJ1-5, with 9 bases that match TRBD1. Trimming cost V 7 bases and J 7 bases; bases outside gene matches: 8. From germline, CDR1 is SNHLY and CDR2 FYNNEI. This CDR3 contains 14 residues. DNA of the CDR3: TGTGCCAGCAACCGGGACAGGGTCAACCAGCCCCAGCATTTT. This encodes CASNRDRVNQPQHF.

V and J are TRBV11-2 and TRBJ2-6; TRBD2 might be the D (6 bases). This CDR3 spans 17 amino acids. The germline CDR1 and CDR2 sequences are SGHAT and FQNNGV. Deletions cut 1 base from V and 0 bases from J, with 10 bases between. The CDR3: CASSLGAGSSGANVLTF. In DNA, the CDR3 is TGTGCCAGCAGCTTAGGGGCCGGGAGCTCTGGGGCCAACGTCCTGACTTTC.

This chain joins TRBV30 and TRBJ2-1, with unresolved D. V shed 5 bases and J shed 6 bases, with 14 bases lying between them. The CDR3 has 13 residues. The germline gives CDR1 GTSNPN, CDR2 SVGIG (reference sequence). CDR3 sequence (DNA): TGTGCCTGGGATACCGCATATGGCAATGAGCAGTTCTTC. Amino acids: CAWDTAYGNEQFF.

The J gene is TRBJ2-1, the V gene TRBV5-1; no reliable D call. V lost 5 bases and J 4 bases, leaving 10 bases between the germline ends. The CDR3 runs 13 residues. Germline CDR1 reads SGHRS; CDR2 reads YFSETQ. This chain's CDR3 is CASRTETYNEQFF. CDR3 coding DNA: TGCGCCAGCAGAACGGAGACGTACAATGAGCAGTTCTTC.